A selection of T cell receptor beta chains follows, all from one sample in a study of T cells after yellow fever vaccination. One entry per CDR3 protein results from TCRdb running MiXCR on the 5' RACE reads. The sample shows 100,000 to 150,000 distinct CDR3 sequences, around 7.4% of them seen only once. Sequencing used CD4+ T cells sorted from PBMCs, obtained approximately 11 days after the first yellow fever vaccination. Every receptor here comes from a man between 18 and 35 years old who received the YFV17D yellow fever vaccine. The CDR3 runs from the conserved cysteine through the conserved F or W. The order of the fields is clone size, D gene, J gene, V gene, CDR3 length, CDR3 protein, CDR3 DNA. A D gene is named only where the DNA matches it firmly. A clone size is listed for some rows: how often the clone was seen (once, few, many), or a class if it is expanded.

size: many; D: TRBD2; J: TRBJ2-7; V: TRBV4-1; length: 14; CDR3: CASSLAGLAYEQYF; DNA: TGCGCCAGCAGCCTCGCGGGACTAGCCTACGAGCAGTACTTC
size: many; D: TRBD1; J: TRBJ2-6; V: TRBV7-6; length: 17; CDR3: CASSYRGISSGANVLTF; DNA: TGTGCCAGCAGCTACAGGGGGATAAGCTCTGGGGCCAACGTCCTGACTTTC
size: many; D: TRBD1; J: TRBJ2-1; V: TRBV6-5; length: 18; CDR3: CASSPGTTGQGWFNEQFF; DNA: TGTGCCAGCAGCCCAGGGACCACAGGACAGGGCTGGTTCAATGAGCAGTTCTTC
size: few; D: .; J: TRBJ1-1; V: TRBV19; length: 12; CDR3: CASSISDTEAFF; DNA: TGTGCCAGTAGTATTTCCGACACTGAAGCTTTCTTT
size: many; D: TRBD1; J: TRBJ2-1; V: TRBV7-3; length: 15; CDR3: CASSLRGTGLHEQFF; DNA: TGTGCCAGCAGCTTAAGAGGGACAGGGTTGCATGAGCAGTTCTTC
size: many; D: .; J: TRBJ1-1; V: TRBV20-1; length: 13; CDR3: CSASGRWNTEAFF; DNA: TGCAGTGCTAGCGGCAGATGGAACACTGAAGCTTTCTTT
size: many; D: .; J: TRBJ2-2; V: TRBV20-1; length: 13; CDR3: CSARATDTGELFF; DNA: TGCAGTGCTAGAGCGACTGACACCGGGGAGCTGTTTTTT
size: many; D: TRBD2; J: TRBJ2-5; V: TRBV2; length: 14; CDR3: CASRPGLAGETQYF; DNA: TGTGCCAGCAGGCCGGGACTAGCGGGGGAGACCCAGTACTTC
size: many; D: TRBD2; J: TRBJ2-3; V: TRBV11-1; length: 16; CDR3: CASSLAVLAVTDTQYF; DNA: TGTGCCAGCAGCTTAGCAGTGCTAGCGGTCACAGATACGCAGTATTTT
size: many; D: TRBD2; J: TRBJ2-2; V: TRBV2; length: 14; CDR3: CASSILAGTGELFF; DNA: TGTGCCAGCAGCATACTAGCGGGGACCGGGGAGCTGTTTTTT
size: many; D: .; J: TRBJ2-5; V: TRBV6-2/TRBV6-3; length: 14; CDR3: CASSWGRQIETQYF; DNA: TGTGCCAGCAGTTGGGGACGGCAGATAGAGACCCAGTACTTC
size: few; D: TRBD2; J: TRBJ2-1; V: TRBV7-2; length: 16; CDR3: CASSLLASGEAHEQFF; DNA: TGTGCCAGCAGCTTATTAGCTAGCGGGGAGGCCCATGAGCAGTTCTTC
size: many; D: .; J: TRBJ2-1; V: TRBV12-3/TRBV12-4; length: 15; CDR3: CASNPGNGAYNEQFF; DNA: TGTGCCAGCAATCCAGGGAATGGTGCCTACAATGAGCAGTTCTTC
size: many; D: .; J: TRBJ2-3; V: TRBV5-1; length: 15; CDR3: CASSFEGRRVDTQYF; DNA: TGCGCCAGCAGCTTTGAGGGAAGAAGGGTTGATACGCAGTATTTT
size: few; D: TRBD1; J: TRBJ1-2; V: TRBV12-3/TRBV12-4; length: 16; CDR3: CASSSPFQGAKYGYTF; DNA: TGTGCCAGCAGTTCCCCATTTCAGGGGGCTAAATATGGCTACACCTTC
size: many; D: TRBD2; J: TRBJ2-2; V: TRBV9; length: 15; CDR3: CASSVSGGITGELFF; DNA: TGTGCCAGCAGCGTATCGGGGGGAATCACCGGGGAGCTGTTTTTT
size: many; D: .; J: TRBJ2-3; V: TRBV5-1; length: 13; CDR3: CASSVTSEGTQYF; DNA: TGCGCCAGCAGCGTAACCTCAGAGGGTACGCAGTATTTT
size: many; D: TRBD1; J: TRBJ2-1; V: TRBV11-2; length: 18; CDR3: CASSSRDRGNSSYNEQFF; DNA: TGTGCCAGCAGCTCCCGGGACAGGGGAAATAGCTCCTACAATGAGCAGTTCTTC
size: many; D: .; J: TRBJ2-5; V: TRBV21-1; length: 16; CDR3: CASSKRSSRVKETQYF; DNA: TGTGCCAGCAGCAAAAGGAGCTCACGGGTAAAAGAGACCCAGTACTTC
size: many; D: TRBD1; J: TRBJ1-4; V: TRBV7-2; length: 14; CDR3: CASSWDRGVEKLFF; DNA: TGTGCCAGCAGCTGGGACAGGGGAGTTGAAAAACTGTTTTTT
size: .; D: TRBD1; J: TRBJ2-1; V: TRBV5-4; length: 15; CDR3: CASSVRTGNYNEQFF; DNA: TGTGCCAGCAGCGTCCGGACAGGGAATTACAATGAGCAGTTCTTC
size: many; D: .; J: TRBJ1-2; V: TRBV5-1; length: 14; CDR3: CASSLERGPYGYTF; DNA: TGCGCCAGCAGCTTGGAAAGGGGACCCTATGGCTACACCTTC
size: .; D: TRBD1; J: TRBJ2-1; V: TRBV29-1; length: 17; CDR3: CSVVWTGGSRSYNEQFF; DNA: TGCAGCGTTGTCTGGACAGGGGGCTCCCGGTCCTACAATGAGCAGTTCTTC
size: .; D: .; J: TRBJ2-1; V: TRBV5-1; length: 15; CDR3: CASSLTPGGSDEQFF; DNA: TGCGCCAGCAGCTTGACACCGGGGGGCAGCGATGAGCAGTTCTTC
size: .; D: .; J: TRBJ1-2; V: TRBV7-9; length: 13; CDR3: CASSPTQGYGYTF; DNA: TGTGCCAGCAGCCCCACCCAGGGGTATGGCTACACCTTC
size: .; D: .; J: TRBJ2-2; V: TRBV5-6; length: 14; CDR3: CASSLAGSTGELFF; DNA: TGTGCCAGCAGCTTGGCAGGGAGCACCGGGGAGCTGTTTTTT
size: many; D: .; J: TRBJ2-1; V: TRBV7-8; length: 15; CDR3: CASSLSFQVYNEQFF; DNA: TGTGCCAGCAGCTTATCATTCCAGGTCTACAATGAGCAGTTCTTC
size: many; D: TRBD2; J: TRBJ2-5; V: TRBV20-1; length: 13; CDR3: CSAPGLRKETQYF; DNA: TGCAGTGCCCCGGGACTACGAAAAGAGACCCAGTACTTC
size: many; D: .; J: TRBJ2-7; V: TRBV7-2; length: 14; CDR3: CASSFSRISYEQYF; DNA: TGTGCCAGCAGCTTCTCGCGGATATCATACGAGCAGTACTTC
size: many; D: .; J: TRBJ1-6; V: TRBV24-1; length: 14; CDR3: CATPRGAGNSPLHF; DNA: TGTGCCACCCCACGCGGTGCGGGCAATTCACCCCTCCACTTT
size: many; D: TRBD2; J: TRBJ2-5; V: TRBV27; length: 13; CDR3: CASRVSGGETQYF; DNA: TGTGCCAGCAGGGTTAGCGGGGGGGAGACCCAGTACTTC
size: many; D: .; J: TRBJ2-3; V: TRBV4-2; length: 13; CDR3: CASSQDDTDTQYF; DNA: TGTGCCAGCAGCCAAGACGACACAGATACGCAGTATTTT
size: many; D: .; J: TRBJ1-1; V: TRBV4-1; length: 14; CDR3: CASSPGTWNTEAFF; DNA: TGCGCCAGCAGCCCCGGGACTTGGAACACTGAAGCTTTCTTT
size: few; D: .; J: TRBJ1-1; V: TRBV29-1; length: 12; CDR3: CSASRGLSEAFF; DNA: TGCAGCGCCAGCCGGGGCCTAAGCGAAGCTTTCTTT